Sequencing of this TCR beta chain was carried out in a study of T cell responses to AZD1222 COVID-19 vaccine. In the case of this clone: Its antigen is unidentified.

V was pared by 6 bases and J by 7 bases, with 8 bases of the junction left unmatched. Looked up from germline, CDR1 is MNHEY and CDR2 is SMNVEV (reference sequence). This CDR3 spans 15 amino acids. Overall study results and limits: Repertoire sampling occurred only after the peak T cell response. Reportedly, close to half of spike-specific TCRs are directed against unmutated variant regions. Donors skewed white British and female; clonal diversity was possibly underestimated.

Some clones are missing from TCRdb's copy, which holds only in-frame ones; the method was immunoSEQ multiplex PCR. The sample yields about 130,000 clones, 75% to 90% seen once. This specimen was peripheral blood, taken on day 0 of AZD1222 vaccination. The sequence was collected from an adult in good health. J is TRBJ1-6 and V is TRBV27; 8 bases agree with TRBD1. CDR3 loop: CASRERQGRNSPLHF. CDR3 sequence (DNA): TGTGCCAGCAGGGAAAGACAGGGGCGGAATTCACCCCTCCACTTT.